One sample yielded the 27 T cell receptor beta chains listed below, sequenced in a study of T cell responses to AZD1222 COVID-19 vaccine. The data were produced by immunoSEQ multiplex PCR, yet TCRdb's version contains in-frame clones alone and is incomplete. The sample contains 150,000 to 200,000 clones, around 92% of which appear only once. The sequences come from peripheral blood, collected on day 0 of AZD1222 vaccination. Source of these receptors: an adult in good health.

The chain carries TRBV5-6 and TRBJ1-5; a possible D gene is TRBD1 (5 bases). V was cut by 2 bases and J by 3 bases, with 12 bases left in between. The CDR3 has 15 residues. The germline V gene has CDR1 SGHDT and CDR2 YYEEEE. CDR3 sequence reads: CASSFSGRNNQPQHF. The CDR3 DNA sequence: TGTGCCAGCAGCTTCTCGGGACGGAACAATCAGCCCCAGCATTTT.

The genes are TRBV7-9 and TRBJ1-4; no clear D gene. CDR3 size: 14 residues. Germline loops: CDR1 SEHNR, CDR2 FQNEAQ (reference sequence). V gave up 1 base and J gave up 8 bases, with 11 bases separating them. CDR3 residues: CASSLGPVREKLFF. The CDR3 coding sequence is TGTGCCAGCAGCTTAGGACCCGTTCGGGAAAAACTGTTTTTT.

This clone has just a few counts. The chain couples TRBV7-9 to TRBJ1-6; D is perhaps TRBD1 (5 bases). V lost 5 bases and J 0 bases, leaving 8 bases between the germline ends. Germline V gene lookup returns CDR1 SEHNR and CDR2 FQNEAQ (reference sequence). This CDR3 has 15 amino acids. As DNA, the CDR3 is TGTGCCAGCAGCCGACAGAGCTCCTATAATTCACCCCTCCACTTT. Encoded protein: CASSRQSSYNSPLHF.

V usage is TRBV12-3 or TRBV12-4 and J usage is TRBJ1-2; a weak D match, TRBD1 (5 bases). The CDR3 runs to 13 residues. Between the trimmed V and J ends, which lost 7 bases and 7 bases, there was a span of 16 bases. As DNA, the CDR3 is TGTGCCAGCAATCGGCTAGGGGAGGGTGGCTACACCTTC. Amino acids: CASNRLGEGGYTF.

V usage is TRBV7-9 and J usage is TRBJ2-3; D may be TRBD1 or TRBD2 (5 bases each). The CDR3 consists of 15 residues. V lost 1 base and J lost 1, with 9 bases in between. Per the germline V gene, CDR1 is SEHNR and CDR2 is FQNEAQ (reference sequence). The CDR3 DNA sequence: TGTGCCAGCAGCTTAGGAAGAGGGGGCACAGATACGCAGTATTTT. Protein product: CASSLGRGGTDTQYF.

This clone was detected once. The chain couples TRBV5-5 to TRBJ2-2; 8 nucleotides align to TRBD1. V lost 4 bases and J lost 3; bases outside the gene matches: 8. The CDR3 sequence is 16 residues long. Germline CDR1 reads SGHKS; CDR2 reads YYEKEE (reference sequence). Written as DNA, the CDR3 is TGTGCCAGCAGCCCAAGACAGGGGTCCGACACCGGGGAGCTGTTTTTT. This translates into CASSPRQGSDTGELFF.

The CDR3 reads CASSLWGETEAFF. The CDR3 DNA is TGTGCCAGCAGCTTATGGGGGGAGACTGAAGCTTTCTTT. The chain employs TRBV7-3 and TRBJ1-1; possibly TRBD1 for D (5 bases). The CDR3 loop spans 13 amino acids. Germline CDR1 and CDR2: SGHTA and FQGTGA. Trimming left V 2 bases short and J 5 bases short, with 9 bases between.

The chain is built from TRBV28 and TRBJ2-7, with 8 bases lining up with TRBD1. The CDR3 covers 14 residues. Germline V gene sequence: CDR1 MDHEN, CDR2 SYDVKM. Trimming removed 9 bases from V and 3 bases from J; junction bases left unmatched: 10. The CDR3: CARDPGQALYEQYF. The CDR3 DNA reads TGTGCCAGGGATCCGGGACAGGCCCTCTACGAGCAGTACTTC.

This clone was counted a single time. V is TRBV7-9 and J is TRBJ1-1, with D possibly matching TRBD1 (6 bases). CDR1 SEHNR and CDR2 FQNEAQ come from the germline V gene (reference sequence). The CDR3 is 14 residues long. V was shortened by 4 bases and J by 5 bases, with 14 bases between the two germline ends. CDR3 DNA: TGTGCCAGCAGCTCCTCCTCGGGGGCAACTGAAGCTTTCTTT. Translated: CASSSSSGATEAFF.

The CDR3 region has the DNA TGTGCCAGCAGTGGACGGGGGAAGAACACTGAAGCTTTCTTT. Translation gives CASSGRGKNTEAFF. This chain links TRBV2 with TRBJ1-1; tentative D call: TRBD1 (5 bases). V lost 4 bases and J 1 base, leaving 10 bases between the germline ends. The CDR3 is 14 residues long. The germline V gene has CDR1 SNHLY and CDR2 FYNNEI. Drawing the rest from reference TRBV2 and TRBJ1-1, the complete variable domain is EPEVTQTPSHQVTQMGQEVILRCVPISNHLYFYWYRQILGQKVEFLVSFYNNEISEKSEIFDDQFSVERPDGSNFTLKIRSTKLEDSAMYFCASSGRGKNTEAFFGQGTRLTVV.

The CDR3 loop reads CASSFSGGHNEQFF. In DNA, the CDR3 is TGTGCCAGCAGCTTTAGCGGGGGGCACAATGAGCAGTTCTTC. The J gene is TRBJ2-1, the V gene TRBV7-8; 10 bases map to TRBD2. The V and J ends lost 3 bases and 5 bases, in that order; junction bases with no gene match: 1. The CDR3 contains 14 residues. Germline V gene sequence: CDR1 SGHVS, CDR2 FQNEAQ. Full variable domain (outside the CDR3, taken from reference TRBV7-8 and TRBJ2-1): GAGVSQSPRYKVAKRGQDVALRCDPISGHVSLFWYQQALGQGPEFLTYFQNEAQLDKSGLPSDRFFAERPEGSVSTLKIQRTQQEDSAVYLCASSFSGGHNEQFFGPGTRLTVL.

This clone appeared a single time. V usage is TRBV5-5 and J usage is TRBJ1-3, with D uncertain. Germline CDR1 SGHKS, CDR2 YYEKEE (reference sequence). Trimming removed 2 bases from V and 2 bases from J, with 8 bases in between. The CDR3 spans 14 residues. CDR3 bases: TGTGCCAGCAGCTTCGGGATCCCTGGAAACACCATATATTTT. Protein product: CASSFGIPGNTIYF.

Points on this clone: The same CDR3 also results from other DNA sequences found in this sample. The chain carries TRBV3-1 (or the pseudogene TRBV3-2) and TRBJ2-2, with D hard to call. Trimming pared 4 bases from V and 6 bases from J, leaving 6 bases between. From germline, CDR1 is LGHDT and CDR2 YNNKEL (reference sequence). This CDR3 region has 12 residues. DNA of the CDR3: TGTGCCAGCAGCCGCCCGGCCGGGGAGCTGTTTTTT. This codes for CASSRPAGELFF.

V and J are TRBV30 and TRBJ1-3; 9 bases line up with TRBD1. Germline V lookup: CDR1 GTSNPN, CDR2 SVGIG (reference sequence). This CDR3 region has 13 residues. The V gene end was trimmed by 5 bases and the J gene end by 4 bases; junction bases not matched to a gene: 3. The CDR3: CAWDRGYGNTIYF. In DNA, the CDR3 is TGTGCCTGGGACAGGGGGTACGGAAACACCATATATTTT. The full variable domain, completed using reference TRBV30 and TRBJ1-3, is SQTIHQWPATLVQPVGSPLSLECTVEGTSNPNLYWYRQAAGRGLQLLFYSVGIGQISSEVPQNLSASRPQDRQFILSSKKLLLSDSGFYLCAWDRGYGNTIYFGEGSWLTVV.

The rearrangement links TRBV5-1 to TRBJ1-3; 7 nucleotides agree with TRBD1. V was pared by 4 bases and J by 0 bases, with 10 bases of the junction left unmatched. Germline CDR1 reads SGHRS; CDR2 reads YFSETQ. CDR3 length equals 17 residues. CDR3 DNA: TGCGCCAGCAGCCTAGATCCTACAGGGGCCTCTGGAAACACCATATATTTT. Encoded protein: CASSLDPTGASGNTIYF. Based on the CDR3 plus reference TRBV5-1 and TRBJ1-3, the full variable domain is KAGVTQTPRYLIKTRGQQVTLSCSPISGHRSVSWYQQTPGQGLQFLFEYFSETQRNKGNFPGRFSGRQFSNSRSEMNVSTLELGDSALYLCASSLDPTGASGNTIYFGEGSWLTVV.

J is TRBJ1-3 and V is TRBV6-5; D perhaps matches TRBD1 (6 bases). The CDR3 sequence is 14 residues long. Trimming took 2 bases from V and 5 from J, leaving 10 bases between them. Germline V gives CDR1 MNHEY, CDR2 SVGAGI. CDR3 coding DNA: TGTGCCAGCAGTTACGAAAGGGGGAGAAACACCATATATTTT. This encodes CASSYERGRNTIYF.

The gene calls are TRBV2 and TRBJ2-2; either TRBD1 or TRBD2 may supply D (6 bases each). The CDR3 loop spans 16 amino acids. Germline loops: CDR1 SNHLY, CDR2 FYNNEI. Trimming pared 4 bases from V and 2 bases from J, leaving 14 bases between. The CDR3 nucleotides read TGTGCCAGCAGTGGGCTGGGGGGCTACAACACCGGGGAGCTGTTTTTT. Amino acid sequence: CASSGLGGYNTGELFF.

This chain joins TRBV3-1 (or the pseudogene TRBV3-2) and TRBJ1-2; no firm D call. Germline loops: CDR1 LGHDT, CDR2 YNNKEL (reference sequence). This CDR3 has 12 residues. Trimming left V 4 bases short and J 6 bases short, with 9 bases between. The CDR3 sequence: CASSLGLDGYTF. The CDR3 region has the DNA TGTGCCAGCAGCCTCGGGCTTGATGGCTACACCTTC.

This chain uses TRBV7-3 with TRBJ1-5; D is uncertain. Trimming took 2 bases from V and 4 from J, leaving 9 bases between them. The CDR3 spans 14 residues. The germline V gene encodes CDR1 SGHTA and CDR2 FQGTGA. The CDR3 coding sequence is TGTGCCAGCAGCTTAGGTGGGCCAAATCAGCCCCAGCATTTT. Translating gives CASSLGGPNQPQHF.

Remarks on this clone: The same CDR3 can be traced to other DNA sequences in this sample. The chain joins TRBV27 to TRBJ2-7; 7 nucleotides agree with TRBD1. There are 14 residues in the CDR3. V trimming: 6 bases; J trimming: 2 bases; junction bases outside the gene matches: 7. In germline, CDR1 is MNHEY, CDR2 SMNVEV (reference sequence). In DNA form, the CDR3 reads TGTGCCAGCAGCCCACGGGACAGTACCTACGAGCAGTACTTC. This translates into CASSPRDSTYEQYF.

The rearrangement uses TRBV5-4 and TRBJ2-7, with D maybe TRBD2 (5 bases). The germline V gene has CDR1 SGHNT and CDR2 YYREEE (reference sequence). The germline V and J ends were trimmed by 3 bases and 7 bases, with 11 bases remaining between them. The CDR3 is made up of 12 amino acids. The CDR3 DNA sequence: TGTGCCAGCAGCTCGGACTCCCAGGAGCAGTACTTC. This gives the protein CASSSDSQEQYF.

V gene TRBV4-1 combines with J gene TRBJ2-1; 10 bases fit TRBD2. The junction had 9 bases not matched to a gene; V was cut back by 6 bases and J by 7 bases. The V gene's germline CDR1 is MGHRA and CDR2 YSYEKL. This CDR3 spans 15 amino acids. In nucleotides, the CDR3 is TGCGCCAGCAGGCGCCTAGCGGGGGTCGGAAATGAGCAGTTCTTC. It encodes CASRRLAGVGNEQFF.

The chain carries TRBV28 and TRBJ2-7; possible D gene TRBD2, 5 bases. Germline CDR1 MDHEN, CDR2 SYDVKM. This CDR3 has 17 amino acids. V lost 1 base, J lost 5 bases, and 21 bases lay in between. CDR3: CASSLSFSDVGVHEQYF. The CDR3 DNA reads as TGTGCCAGCAGTTTATCGTTCTCCGATGTCGGGGTTCACGAGCAGTACTTC. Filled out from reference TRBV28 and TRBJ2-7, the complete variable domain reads DVKVTQSSRYLVKRTGEKVFLECVQDMDHENMFWYRQDPGLGLRLIYFSYDVKMKEKGDIPEGYSVSREKKERFSLILESASTNQTSMYLCASSLSFSDVGVHEQYFGPGTRLTVT.

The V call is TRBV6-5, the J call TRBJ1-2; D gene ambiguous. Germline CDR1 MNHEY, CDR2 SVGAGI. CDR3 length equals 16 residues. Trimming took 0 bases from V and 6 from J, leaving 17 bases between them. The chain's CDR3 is CASSYSSGEFQNGYTF. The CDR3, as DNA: TGTGCCAGCAGTTACTCGAGCGGGGAATTCCAGAATGGCTACACCTTC.

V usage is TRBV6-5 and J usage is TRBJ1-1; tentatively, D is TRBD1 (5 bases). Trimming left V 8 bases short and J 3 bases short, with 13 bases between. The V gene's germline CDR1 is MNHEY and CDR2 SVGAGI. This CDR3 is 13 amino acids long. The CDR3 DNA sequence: TGTGCCAGCGGGCTCCGGGGCGACACTGAAGCTTTCTTT. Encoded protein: CASGLRGDTEAFF.

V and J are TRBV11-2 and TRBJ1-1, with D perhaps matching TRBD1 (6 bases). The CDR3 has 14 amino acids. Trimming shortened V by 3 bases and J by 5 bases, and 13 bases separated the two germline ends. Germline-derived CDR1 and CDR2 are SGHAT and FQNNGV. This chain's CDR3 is CASSFRGGSTEAFF. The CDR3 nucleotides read TGTGCCAGCAGCTTCCGCGGGGGCTCTACTGAAGCTTTCTTT.

CDR3 DNA sequence: TGTGCCAGCAGCCGACTCGACAGACAAGAGACCCAGTACTTC. Its translation is CASSRLDRQETQYF. The rearrangement joins TRBV7-9 to TRBJ2-5, with D possibly being TRBD1 (5 bases). CDR3 length: 14 amino acids. V was shortened by 5 bases and J by 2 bases, with 12 bases between the two germline ends. CDR1 and CDR2 from the germline V gene are SEHNR and FQNEAQ (reference sequence). Full variable domain (outside the CDR3, taken from reference TRBV7-9 and TRBJ2-5): DTGVSQNPRHKITKRGQNVTFRCDPISEHNRLYWYRQTLGQGPEFLTYFQNEAQLEKSRLLSDRFSAERPKGSFSTLEIQRTEQGDSAMYLCASSRLDRQETQYFGPGTRLLVL.